This TCR beta chain appears in the sequencing data of a study of shared clonotypes between healthy human individuals (dated by TCRdb to the early 2020s). Context from the whole study: Three men and a couple of women, aged 18 to 49 years, made up the cohort. Different laboratories and diverse techniques were used to prepare libraries and sequence TCR repertoires, to increase sequencing depth and limit assay-specific biases. For each donor, three plates each were used for CD4 naive and CD4 memory, two plates were used for CD8 naive, and one plate was used for CD8 memory. Each donor's leukapheresis produced roughly between about 0.9 and 9.5 billion PBMCs. The study deeply sequenced blood TCR repertoires of about 5 healthy adults to estimate repertoire size and the extent of clonotype sharing between individuals. Broad study findings and their caveats: Sampling was restricted to blood, and TCR repertoires in tissue are likely to differ from TCR repertoires in blood. Compared with non-shared clonotypes, the clonotypes found in all four sorted-subset donors had higher generation probabilities. Because the study included only a small number of donors, the genetic and exposure-history diversity represented was limited. Naive subsets generally had larger estimated clonotype richness than memory subsets did. Rarefaction of sorted-subset datasets indicated incomplete sequencing despite the large sequencing depth. When four donors were compared, the shared fraction of clonotypes was roughly 4.8% for naive CD4, roughly 3.4% for naive CD8, 2% to 2.5% for memory CD4, and 0.4% for memory CD8. Pairwise subsampling led to the expectation that sequencing depth would affect the degree of clonotype sharing among donors.

Using the deep immunoSEQ assay, multiplex PCR amplified TCR CDR3 regions from genomic DNA. For each cell subset, the extracted genomic DNA was distributed evenly across all wells of several immunoSEQ 96-well plates, and each plate served as one replicate. For sorted subsets, each replicate PCR was loaded with approximately 0.2 ug genomic DNA, equivalent to 30,000 or so T cell genomes. The purified libraries were quantified using a Qubit 3.0 fluorometer, sized with a Bioanalyzer 2100, and then quantified again using the KAPA Library Quantification kit. Every immunoSEQ 96-well plate was sequenced on a separate single-read 150-cycle Illumina NextSeq 550 flow cell. Regarding the original processing steps: The immunoSEQ output contained only junctional sequences without quality scores, so filtering could not match that applied to full-length reads. Sequences were annotated with PyIR, a Python wrapper for IgBLAST v1.9, and V/J genes and CDR3 were assigned using IMGT germline references. Reads were filtered out if the reads had weak V/J assignments (E-value above 1e-6), no CDR3, stop codons, out-of-frame junctions, or ambiguous translated residues. A V3J clonotype was defined by an identical inferred V gene, J gene, and CDR3 amino acid sequence. Percentage overlap between repertoires was computed as shared unique clonotypes divided by the size of the smaller repertoire. RTK rarefaction, the Chao1 estimator, and Recon v2.1 estimates of unobserved clonotypes were used to assess repertoire richness. Generation probabilities for all TCRbeta clonotypes obtained by the gDNA method from a handful of donors were computed using OLGA. In its TCRdb copy, this immuneACCESS table keeps in-frame sequences only and misses some clones. Where compared with another copy, unresolved V genes explain less than half of these, and the others have no known cause. That table furnishes V, J and clone size, whereas the DNA furnished D and trimming. The sample table holds roughly 2,000,000 clones, of which around 95% were seen once. Under 2% of the sample rests with the top ten.

For the CD8 naive samples, CD45RO-negative cells were positively selected for CCR7, yielding a CD45RA+CCR7+ population from which TemRA cells were excluded. The donors were healthy, HIV-negative adults with no recently reported acute infections or vaccinations. Every donor was a Caucasian adult residing in Nashville, Tennessee, USA. After blood collection by leukapheresis, PBMCs were isolated using Ficoll-Histopaque density gradient centrifugation and then cryopreserved in the vapor phase of liquid nitrogen. Analytical flow cytometry was used to check the purity and quantity of every magnetically sorted T cell population. Genomic DNA was isolated from every sorted fraction and measured by UV absorbance on a Nanodrop 2000c. V was cut back by 7 bases and J by 1 base, leaving a gap of 11 bases between them. From the cysteine up to the phenylalanine, the CDR3 has a length of 13 residues. Here the CDR3 DNA is all that survives: 39 bases in frame from base 1. From the germline V gene, CDR1 is SGDLS and CDR2 is YYNGEE.

About this clone itself: Its recognized antigen is unknown. No much larger clonotype is one base removed from it; base qualities were not supplied.

Sequenced input: naive CD8+ T cells from PBMCs. Per the publication, the cell subset or site label means: CD45RA+CCR7+. The sequence was obtained from a man younger than 35 in good health. Some clones in this sample may be carry-over from other donors' samples. The chain uses TRBV9 and TRBJ1-1; no D gene can be assigned with confidence. The CDR3 in this case is CASGMGPNTEAFF. The DNA sequence is TGTGCCAGCGGGATGGGCCCGAACACTGAAGCTTTCTTT.